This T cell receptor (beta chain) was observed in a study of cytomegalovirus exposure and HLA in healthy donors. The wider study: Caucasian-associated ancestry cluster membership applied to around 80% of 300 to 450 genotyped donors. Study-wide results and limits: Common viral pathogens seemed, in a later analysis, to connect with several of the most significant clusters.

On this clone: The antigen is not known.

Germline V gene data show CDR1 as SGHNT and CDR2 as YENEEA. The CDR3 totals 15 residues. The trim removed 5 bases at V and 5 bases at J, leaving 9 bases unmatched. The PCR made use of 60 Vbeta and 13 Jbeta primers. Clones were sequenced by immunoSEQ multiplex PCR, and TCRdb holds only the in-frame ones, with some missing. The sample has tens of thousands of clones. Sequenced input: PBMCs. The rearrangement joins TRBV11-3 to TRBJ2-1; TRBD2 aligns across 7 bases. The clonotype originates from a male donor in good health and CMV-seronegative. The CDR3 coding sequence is TGTGCCAGCAGCCATACGGGGGGTTTTAACAATGAGCAGTTCTTC. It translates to CASSHTGGFNNEQFF.